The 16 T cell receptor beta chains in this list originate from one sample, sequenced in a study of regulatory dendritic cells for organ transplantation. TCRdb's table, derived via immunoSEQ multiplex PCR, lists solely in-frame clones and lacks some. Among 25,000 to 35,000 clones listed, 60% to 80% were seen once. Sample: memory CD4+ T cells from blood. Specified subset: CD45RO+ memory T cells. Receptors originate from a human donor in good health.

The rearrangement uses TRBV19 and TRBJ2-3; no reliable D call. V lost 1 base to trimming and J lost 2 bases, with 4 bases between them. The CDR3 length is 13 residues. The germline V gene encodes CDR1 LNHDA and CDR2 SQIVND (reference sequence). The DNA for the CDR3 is TGTGCCAGTAGTATAGGCCTCACAGATACGCAGTATTTT. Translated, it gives CASSIGLTDTQYF.

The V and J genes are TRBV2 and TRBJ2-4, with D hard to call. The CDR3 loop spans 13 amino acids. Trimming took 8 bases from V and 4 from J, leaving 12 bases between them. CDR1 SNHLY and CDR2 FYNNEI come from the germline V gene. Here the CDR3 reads CASVAPPKNIQYF. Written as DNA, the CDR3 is TGTGCCAGCGTGGCCCCTCCAAAAAACATTCAGTACTTC.

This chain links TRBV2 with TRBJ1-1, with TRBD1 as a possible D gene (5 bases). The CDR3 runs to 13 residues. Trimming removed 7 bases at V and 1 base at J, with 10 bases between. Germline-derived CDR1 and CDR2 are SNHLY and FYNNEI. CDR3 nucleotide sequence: TGTGCCAGCACTCAAGACAGGAACACTGAAGCTTTCTTT. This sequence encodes CASTQDRNTEAFF. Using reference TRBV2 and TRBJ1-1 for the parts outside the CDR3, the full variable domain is EPEVTQTPSHQVTQMGQEVILRCVPISNHLYFYWYRQILGQKVEFLVSFYNNEISEKSEIFDDQFSVERPDGSNFTLKIRSTKLEDSAMYFCASTQDRNTEAFFGQGTRLTVV.

CDR3 coding DNA: TGCGCCAGGGGACGGACCTACAATGAGCAGTTCTTC. It is translated as CARGRTYNEQFF. The chain combines TRBV23-1 with TRBJ2-1, with D possibly called TRBD1 or TRBD2 (5 bases each). TRBV23-1 is filed as an ORF, its function uncertain. This CDR3 has 12 residues. Trimming shortened V by 9 bases and J by 2 bases, and 8 bases separated the two germline ends.

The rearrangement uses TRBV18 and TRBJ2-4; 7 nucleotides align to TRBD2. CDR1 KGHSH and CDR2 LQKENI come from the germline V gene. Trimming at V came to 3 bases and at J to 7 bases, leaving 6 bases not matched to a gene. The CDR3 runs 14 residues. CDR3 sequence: CASSPGRARNIQYF. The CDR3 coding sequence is TGTGCCAGCTCACCGGGGAGGGCCAGGAACATTCAGTACTTC.

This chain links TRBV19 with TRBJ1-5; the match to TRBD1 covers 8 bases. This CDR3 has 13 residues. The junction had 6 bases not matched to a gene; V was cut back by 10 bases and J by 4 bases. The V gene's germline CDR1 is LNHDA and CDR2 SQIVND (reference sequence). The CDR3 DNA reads TGTGCCACCTCCGACAGGGGTAATCAGCCCCAGCATTTT. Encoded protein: CATSDRGNQPQHF.

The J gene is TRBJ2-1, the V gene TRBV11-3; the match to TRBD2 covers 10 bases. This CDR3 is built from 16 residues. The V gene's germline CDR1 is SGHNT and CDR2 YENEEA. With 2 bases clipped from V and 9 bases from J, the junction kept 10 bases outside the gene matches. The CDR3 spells CASSLHSTSGTFEQFF. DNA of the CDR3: TGTGCCAGCAGCTTACATTCCACTAGCGGGACGTTTGAGCAGTTCTTC. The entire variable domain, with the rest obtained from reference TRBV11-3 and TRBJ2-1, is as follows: EAGVVQSPRYKIIEKKQPVAFWCNPISGHNTLYWYLQNLGQGPELLIRYENEEAVDDSQLPKDRFSAERLKGVDSTLKIQPAELGDSAVYLCASSLHSTSGTFEQFFGPGTRLTVL.

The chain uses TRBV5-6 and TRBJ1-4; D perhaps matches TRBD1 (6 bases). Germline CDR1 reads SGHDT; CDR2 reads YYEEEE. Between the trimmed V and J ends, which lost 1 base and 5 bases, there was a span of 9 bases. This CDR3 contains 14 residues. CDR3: CASSLTGSNEKLFF. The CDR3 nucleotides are TGTGCCAGCAGCTTGACAGGGTCAAATGAAAAACTGTTTTTT.

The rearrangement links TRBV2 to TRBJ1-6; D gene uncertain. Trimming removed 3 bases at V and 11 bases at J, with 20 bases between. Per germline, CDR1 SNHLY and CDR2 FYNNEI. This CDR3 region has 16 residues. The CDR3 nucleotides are TGTGCCAGCAGTGATAGGCGAGCCGGGCTCGTTCCACCCCTCCACTTT. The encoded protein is CASSDRRAGLVPPLHF.

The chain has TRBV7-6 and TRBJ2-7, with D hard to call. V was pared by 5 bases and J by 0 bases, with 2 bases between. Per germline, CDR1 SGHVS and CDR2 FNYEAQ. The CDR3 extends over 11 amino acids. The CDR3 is CASSNSYEQYF. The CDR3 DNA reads TGTGCCAGCAGCAACTCCTACGAGCAGTACTTC.

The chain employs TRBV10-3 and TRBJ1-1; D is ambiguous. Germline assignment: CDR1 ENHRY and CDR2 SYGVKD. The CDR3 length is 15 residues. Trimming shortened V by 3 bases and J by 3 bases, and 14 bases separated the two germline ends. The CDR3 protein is CAISDSGRLDTEAFF. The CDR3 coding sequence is TGTGCCATCAGTGATAGCGGACGCCTGGACACTGAAGCTTTCTTT.

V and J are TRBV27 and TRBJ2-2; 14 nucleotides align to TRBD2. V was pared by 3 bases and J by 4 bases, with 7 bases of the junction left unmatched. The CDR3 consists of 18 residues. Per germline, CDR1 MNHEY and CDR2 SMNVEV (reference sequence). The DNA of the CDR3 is TGTGCCAGCAGTTTTCGTGGGACTAGCGGGAGTTTCACCGGGGAGCTGTTTTTT. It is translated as CASSFRGTSGSFTGELFF.

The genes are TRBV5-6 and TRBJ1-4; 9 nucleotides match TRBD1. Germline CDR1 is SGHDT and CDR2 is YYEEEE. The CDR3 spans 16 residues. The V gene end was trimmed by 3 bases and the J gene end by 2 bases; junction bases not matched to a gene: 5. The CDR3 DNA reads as TGTGCCAGCAGCTGGGGGACAGGGACGACTAATGAAAAACTGTTTTTT. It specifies CASSWGTGTTNEKLFF. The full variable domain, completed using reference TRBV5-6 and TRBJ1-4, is DAGVTQSPTHLIKTRGQQVTLRCSPKSGHDTVSWYQQALGQGPQFIFQYYEEEERQRGNFPDRFSGHQFPNYSSELNVNALLLGDSALYLCASSWGTGTTNEKLFFGSGTQLSVL.

The CDR3 is CASSLYGQGDSYEQYF. Written as DNA, the CDR3 is TGTGCCAGCAGCTTATACGGCCAGGGGGATTCCTACGAGCAGTACTTC. The chain joins TRBV7-2 to TRBJ2-7; the match to TRBD1 covers 7 bases. CDR1 and CDR2 from the germline V gene are SGHTA and FQGNSA. V was pared by 2 bases and J by 1 base, with 8 bases of the junction left unmatched. The CDR3 extends over 16 amino acids.

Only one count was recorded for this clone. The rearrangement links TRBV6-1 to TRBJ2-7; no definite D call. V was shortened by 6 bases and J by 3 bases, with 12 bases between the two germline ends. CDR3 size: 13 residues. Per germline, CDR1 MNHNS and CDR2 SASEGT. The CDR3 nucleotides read TGTGCCAGCAGACCAACTTCGGGCTACGAGCAGTACTTC. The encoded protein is CASRPTSGYEQYF.

Here the CDR3 reads CASSSRGDNEKLFF. CDR3 DNA sequence: TGCGCCAGCAGCTCCCGCGGAGATAATGAAAAACTGTTTTTT. This chain links TRBV4-1 with TRBJ1-4; D gene uncertain. CDR3 length: 14 amino acids. Trimming took off 5 bases at V and 4 bases at J, with 11 bases between the two ends. Per germline, CDR1 MGHRA and CDR2 YSYEKL.